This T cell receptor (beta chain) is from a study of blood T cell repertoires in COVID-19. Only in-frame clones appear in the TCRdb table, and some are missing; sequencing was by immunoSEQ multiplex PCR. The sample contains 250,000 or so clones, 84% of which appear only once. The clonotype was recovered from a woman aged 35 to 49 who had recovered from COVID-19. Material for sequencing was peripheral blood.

The CDR3 loop is CASSQPLGRGRGHEQFF. CDR3 nucleotide sequence: TGCGCCAGCAGCCAACCTCTGGGCAGGGGGCGCGGACATGAGCAGTTCTTC. The chain couples TRBV4-1 to TRBJ2-1; 8 nucleotides align to TRBD1. CDR1 MGHRA and CDR2 YSYEKL come from the germline V gene. This CDR3 has 17 residues. J was trimmed by 8 bases and V by 2 bases; bases with no gene match: 14.